This TCR beta chain was observed in a study of Graves' ophthalmopathy and Graves' hyperthyroidism. Background on the study: The collection of peripheral blood took place at initial diagnosis, before any treatment.

Amplified material comprised TCR beta CDR3 regions derived from RNA transcripts. In the first round, RT-PCR was carried out with HTBI primers, and a multiplex PCR formed the second round. In TCRdb, the multiplex PCR reads were re-called with MiXCR into one record per CDR3 protein. The data show 300,000 or so distinct CDR3 sequences, roughly 17% seen once. Study-level points and caveats: Ophthalmopathy was separated from stable hyperthyroidism by a 13-signature model with 85% to 90% sensitivity and 81.08% specificity. The authors also found most expanded thyroid clonotypes above 0.001 frequency in blood.

Every ophthalmopathy donor presented moderate-to-severe activity, CAS ≥3, NOSPECS ≥4 and duration under 3 months. This clonotype has a count of ten or more. Its antigen remains unknown. V was pared by 10 bases and J by 2 bases, with 5 bases between. This CDR3 comprises 10 residues. Per the germline V gene, CDR1 is MNHNS and CDR2 is SASEGT. The rearrangement uses TRBV6-1 and TRBJ2-5; no definite D call. The receptor's source is an adult man with Graves' ophthalmopathy. The specimen was peripheral blood. CDR3 sequence reads: CATGQETQYF. DNA for the CDR3: TGTGCCACCGGACAAGAGACCCAGTACTTC.